Listed below are T cell receptor beta chains from one sample, sequenced in a study of blood T cell repertoires in COVID-19. Data came from immunoSEQ multiplex PCR; TCRdb stores just in-frame clones and leaves some out. There are under 65,000 clones in the sample; around 89% occur only once, and 1.2% to 1.5% lies in the top ten. Material: peripheral blood. The receptors were gathered from a man in his sixties with acute or convalescent COVID-19. CDR3s include the opening cysteine and the closing phenylalanine or tryptophan. A D gene is named only where the DNA matches it firmly. Some rows mark clone size as missing; the rest say once, few, many or name a class of expanded clone.

clone_size,j_call,d_call,v_call,cdr3_aa,cdr3_nt
.,TRBJ2-5,TRBD2,TRBV5-1,CASSLVMASGFETQYF,TGCGCCAGCAGCTTGGTTATGGCTAGCGGATTTGAGACCCAGTACTTC
.,TRBJ2-3,.,TRBV28,CASSPSHSRTDTQYF,TGTGCCAGCAGTCCCAGCCACAGTCGCACAGATACGCAGTATTTT
.,TRBJ2-3,.,TRBV6-6,CAILSGTSTDTQYF,TGTGCCATCCTTAGCGGAACCAGCACAGATACGCAGTATTTT
.,TRBJ1-5,TRBD1,TRBV25-1,CASSRTGGDQPQHF,TGTGCCAGCAGTAGGACAGGGGGAGATCAGCCCCAGCATTTT
.,TRBJ2-5,.,TRBV19,CASNDNRYQETQYF,TGTGCCAGCAATGACAACAGGTACCAAGAGACCCAGTACTTC
.,TRBJ1-2,.,TRBV4-2,CASSQVERGVGYTF,TGTGCCAGCAGCCAAGTCGAACGGGGGGTTGGCTACACCTTC
.,TRBJ1-1,TRBD1,TRBV9,CASSVASGTGEDTEAFF,TGTGCCAGCAGCGTAGCGTCCGGGACAGGGGAGGACACTGAAGCTTTCTTT
.,TRBJ2-7,TRBD2,TRBV11-1,CASSPGAGTSGKQYF,TGTGCCAGCAGCCCGGGAGCCGGGACTAGCGGGAAGCAGTACTTC
once,TRBJ1-2,.,TRBV9,CASSSGGNLGYGYTF,TGTGCCAGCAGCTCGGGAGGGAATCTCGGGTATGGCTACACCTTC
.,TRBJ1-1,.,TRBV5-8,CAGRLAGATEAFF,TGTGCCGGACGACTAGCAGGGGCCACTGAAGCTTTCTTT
.,TRBJ2-1,.,TRBV7-3,CASSLGLGGRNEQFF,TGTGCCAGCAGCTTAGGACTAGGGGGAAGGAATGAGCAGTTCTTC